This T cell receptor beta chain emerged from a study of graft-versus-host responses after intestinal transplantation. The wider study: Anti-thymocyte globulin served as induction for all recipients, who then took tacrolimus and steroids for approximately three years. General study findings and limits: Investigators detected GvH clones in recipient marrow, with some emerging earlier in ileum or blood. Declining HvG levels early post-transplant were linked to peak circulating GvH clone levels.

As for this clone: The target antigen is unknown.

Here immunoSEQ multiplex PCR was the method, and the copy in TCRdb shows in-frame clones only, minus some. Among tens of thousands of clones, roughly 89% were seen once, and the ten largest hold approximately 0.35%. This CDR3 spans 15 amino acids. The germline gives CDR1 SGHDT, CDR2 YYEEEE. V lost 4 bases, J lost 2 bases, and 13 bases lay in between. The receptor comes from a human donor who received an intestinal transplant. The V gene is TRBV5-6, the J gene TRBJ1-3; possible D gene TRBD1, 5 bases. This sample comprised unstimulated CD4+ T cells sorted from spleen or lymph node cells, obtained before intestinal transplant. The CDR3 DNA sequence: TGTGCCAGCAGCCCCCAGGGTCTGGCTGGAAACACCATATATTTT. Protein sequence: CASSPQGLAGNTIYF.